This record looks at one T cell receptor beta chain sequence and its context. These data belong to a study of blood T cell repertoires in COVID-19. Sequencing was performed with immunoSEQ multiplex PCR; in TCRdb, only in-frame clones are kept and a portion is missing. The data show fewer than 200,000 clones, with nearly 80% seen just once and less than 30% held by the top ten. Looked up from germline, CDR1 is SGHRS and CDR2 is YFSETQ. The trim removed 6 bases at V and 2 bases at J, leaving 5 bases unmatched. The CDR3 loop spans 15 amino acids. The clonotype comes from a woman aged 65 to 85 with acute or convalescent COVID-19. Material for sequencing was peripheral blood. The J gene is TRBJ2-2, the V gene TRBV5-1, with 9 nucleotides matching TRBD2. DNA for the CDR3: TGCGCCAGCATACCTCTAGCGGGAAACACCGGGGAGCTGTTTTTT. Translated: CASIPLAGNTGELFF. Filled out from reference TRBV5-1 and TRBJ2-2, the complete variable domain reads KAGVTQTPRYLIKTRGQQVTLSCSPISGHRSVSWYQQTPGQGLQFLFEYFSETQRNKGNFPGRFSGRQFSNSRSEMNVSTLELGDSALYLCASIPLAGNTGELFFGEGSRLTVL.